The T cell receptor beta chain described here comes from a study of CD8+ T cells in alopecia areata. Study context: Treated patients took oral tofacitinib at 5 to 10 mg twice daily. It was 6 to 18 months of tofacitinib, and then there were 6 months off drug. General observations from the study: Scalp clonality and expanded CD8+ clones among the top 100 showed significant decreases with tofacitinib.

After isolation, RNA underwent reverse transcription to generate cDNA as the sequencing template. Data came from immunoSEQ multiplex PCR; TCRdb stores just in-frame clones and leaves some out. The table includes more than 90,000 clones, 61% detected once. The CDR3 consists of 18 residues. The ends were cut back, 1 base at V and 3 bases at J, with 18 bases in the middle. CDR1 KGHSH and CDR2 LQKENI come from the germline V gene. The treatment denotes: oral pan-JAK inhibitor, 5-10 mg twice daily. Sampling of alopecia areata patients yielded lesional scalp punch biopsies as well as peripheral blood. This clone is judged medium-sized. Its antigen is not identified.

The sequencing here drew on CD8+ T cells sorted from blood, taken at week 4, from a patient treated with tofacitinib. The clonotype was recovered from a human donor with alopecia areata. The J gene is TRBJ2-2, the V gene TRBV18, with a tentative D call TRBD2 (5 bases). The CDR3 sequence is CASSPLERFEGHTGELFF. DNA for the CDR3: TGTGCCAGCTCACCACTTGAAAGGTTTGAGGGTCACACCGGGGAGCTGTTTTTT.